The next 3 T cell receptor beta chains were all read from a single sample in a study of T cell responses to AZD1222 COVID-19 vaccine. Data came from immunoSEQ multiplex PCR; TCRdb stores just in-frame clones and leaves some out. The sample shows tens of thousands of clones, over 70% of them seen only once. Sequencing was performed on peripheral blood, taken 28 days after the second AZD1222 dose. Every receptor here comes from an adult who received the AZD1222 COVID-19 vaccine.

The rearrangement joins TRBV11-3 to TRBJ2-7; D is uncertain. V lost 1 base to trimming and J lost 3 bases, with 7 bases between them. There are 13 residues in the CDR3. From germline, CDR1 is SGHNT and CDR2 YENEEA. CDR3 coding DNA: TGTGCCAGCAGCTTAGGGGCTAGCTACGAGCAGTACTTC. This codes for CASSLGASYEQYF.

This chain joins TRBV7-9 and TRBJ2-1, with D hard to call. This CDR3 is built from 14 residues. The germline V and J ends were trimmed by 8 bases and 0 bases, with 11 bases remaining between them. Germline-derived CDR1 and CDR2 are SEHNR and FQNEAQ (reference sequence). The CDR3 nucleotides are TGTGCCAGCGAGAGCATGAGCTCCTACAATGAGCAGTTCTTC. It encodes CASESMSSYNEQFF.

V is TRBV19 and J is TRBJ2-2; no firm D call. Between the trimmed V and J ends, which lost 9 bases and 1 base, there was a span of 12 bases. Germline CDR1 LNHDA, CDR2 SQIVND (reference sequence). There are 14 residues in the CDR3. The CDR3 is CASVGSRNTGELFF. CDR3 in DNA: TGTGCCAGCGTCGGGTCTCGGAACACCGGGGAGCTGTTTTTT.